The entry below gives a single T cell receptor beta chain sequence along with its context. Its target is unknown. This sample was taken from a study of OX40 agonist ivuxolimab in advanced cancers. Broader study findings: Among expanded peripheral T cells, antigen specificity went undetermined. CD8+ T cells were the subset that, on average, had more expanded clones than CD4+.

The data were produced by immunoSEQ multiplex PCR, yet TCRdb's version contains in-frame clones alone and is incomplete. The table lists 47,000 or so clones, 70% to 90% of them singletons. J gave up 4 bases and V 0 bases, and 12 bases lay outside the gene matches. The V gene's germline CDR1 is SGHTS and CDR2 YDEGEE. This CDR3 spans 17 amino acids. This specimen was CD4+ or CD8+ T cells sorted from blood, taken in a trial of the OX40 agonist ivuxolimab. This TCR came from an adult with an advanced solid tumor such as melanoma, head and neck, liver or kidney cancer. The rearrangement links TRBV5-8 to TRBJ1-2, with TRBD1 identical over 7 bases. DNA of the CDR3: TGTGCCAGCAGCTTGGTTAGTGGGGACAGCGCCCTCTATGGCTACACCTTC. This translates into CASSLVSGDSALYGYTF.